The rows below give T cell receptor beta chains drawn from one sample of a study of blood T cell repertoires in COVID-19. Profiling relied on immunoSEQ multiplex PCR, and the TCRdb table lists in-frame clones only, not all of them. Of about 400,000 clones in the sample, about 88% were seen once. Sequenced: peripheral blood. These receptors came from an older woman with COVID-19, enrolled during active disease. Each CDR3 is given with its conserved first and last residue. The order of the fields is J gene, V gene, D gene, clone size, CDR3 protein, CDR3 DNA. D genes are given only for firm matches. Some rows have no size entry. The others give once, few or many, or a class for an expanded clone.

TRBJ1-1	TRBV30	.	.	CAWIQLGGEAFF	TGTGCCTGGATACAATTGGGAGGTGAAGCTTTCTTT
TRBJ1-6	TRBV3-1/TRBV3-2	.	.	CASSQVGQSPHPLHF	TGTGCCAGCAGCCAAGTAGGACAGTCCCCTCACCCCCTCCACTTT
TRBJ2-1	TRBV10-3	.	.	CAIQGSRNSYNEQFF	TGTGCCATCCAGGGGAGCAGAAACTCCTACAATGAGCAGTTCTTC
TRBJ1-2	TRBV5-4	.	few	CASSVQGTDGYTF	TGTGCCAGCAGCGTCCAGGGCACGGATGGCTACACCTTC
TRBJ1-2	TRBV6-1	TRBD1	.	CASSDLQGAYGYTF	TGTGCCAGCAGTGATCTCCAGGGGGCCTATGGCTACACCTTC
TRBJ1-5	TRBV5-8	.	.	CASSLGQGLNQPQHF	TGTGCCAGCAGCTTGGGGCAGGGTCTTAATCAGCCCCAGCATTTT
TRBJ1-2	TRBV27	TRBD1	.	CASSEDRGFNYGYTF	TGTGCCAGCAGTGAGGACAGGGGCTTTAACTATGGCTACACCTTC
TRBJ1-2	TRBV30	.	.	CAWSVKGGYGYTF	TGTGCCTGGAGTGTAAAGGGCGGGTATGGCTACACCTTC
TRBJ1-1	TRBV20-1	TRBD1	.	CSASTRGDTEAFF	TGCAGTGCTAGTACCAGGGGGGACACTGAAGCTTTCTTT
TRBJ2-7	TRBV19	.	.	CASSIGQGYEQYF	TGTGCCAGTAGTATTGGGCAGGGGTACGAGCAGTACTTC
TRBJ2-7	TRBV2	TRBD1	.	CASSVTQGAAYEQYF	TGTGCCAGCAGTGTGACACAGGGGGCGGCTTACGAGCAGTACTTC
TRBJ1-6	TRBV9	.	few	CASSVIGDNSPLHF	TGTGCCAGCAGCGTAATAGGGGATAATTCACCCCTCCACTTT
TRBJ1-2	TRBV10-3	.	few	CAISSGLGYTF	TGTGCCATCAGTTCAGGGTTAGGCTACACCTTC
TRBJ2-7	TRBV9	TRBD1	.	CASSAGTGGAMNF	TGTGCCAGCAGCGCCGGGACAGGGGGAGCTATGAACTTC
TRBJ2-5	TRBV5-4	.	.	CASSSGVNSPWQETQYF	TGTGCCAGCAGCTCAGGGGTCAATTCTCCGTGGCAAGAGACCCAGTACTTC
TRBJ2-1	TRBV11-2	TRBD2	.	CASSTTSGGWYNEQFF	TGTGCCAGCAGCACGACTAGCGGGGGGTGGTACAATGAGCAGTTCTTC
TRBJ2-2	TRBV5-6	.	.	CASSFLALGGHTGELFF	TGTGCCAGCAGCTTTTTGGCATTGGGGGGTCACACCGGGGAGCTGTTTTTT
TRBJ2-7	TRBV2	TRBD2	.	CASIWGASGAYEQYF	TGTGCCAGCATTTGGGGGGCTAGCGGGGCCTACGAGCAGTACTTC
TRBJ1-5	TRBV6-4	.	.	CASSVNPGNQPQHF	TGTGCCAGCAGTGTGAATCCGGGCAATCAGCCCCAGCATTTT
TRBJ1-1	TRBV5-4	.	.	CASSLDGAMAFF	TGTGCCAGCAGCTTGGATGGGGCTATGGCTTTCTTT
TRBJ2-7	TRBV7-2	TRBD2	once	CASSTAGGSYEQYF	TGTGCCAGCAGTACGGCGGGGGGGTCCTACGAGCAGTACTTC
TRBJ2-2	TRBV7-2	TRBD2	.	CASSLYASGEGNTGELFF	TGTGCCAGCAGCTTATATGCTAGCGGGGAGGGTAACACCGGGGAGCTGTTTTTT
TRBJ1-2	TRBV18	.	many	CASSLRQDYGYTF	TGTGCCAGCTCACTCCGACAAGACTATGGCTACACCTTC
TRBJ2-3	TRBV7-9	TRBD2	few	CASSLGLAANTDTQYF	TGTGCCAGCAGCTTAGGGCTAGCGGCGAACACAGATACGCAGTATTTT
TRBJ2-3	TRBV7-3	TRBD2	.	CASSPREAGGSSTDTQYF	TGTGCCAGCAGCCCAAGAGAAGCGGGGGGGTCGAGCACAGATACGCAGTATTTT
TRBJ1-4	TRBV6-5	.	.	CASSWRRGREKLFF	TGTGCCAGCAGTTGGCGGCGGGGGAGGGAAAAACTGTTTTTT
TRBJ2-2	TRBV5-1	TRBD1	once	CASSWDRANTGELFF	TGCGCCAGCAGCTGGGACAGGGCGAACACCGGGGAGCTGTTTTTT
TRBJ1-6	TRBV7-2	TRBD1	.	CASRLQPGQSNSPLHF	TGTGCCAGCAGGCTCCAACCGGGACAGAGTAATTCACCCCTCCACTTT
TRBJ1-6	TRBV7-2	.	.	CASSSDSSNSPLHF	TGTGCCAGCAGCTCCGACAGCTCTAATTCACCCCTCCACTTT
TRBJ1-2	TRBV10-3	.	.	CAISVDGNYGYTF	TGTGCCATCAGTGTAGACGGGAACTATGGCTACACCTTC
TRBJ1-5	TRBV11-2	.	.	CASSLDRHRSNQPQHF	TGTGCCAGCAGCTTAGATCGTCACAGAAGCAATCAGCCCCAGCATTTT
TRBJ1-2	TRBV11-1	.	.	CASSLDDGDNYGYTF	TGTGCCAGCAGCTTAGATGACGGGGATAACTATGGCTACACCTTC
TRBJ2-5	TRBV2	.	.	CASMGRAETQYF	TGTGCCAGCATGGGCAGGGCAGAGACCCAGTACTTC
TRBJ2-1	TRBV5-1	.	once	CASSFQGSGSGQFF	TGCGCCAGCAGCTTCCAGGGGTCTGGGTCAGGGCAGTTCTTC
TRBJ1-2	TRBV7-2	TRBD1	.	CASSPAGTGSYYGYTF	TGTGCCAGCAGCCCAGCGGGGACAGGGAGCTACTATGGCTACACCTTC
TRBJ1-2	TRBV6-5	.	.	CASSQTGVFYGYTF	TGTGCCAGCAGTCAAACCGGGGTGTTCTATGGCTACACCTTC
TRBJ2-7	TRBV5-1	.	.	CASSLAGSSYEQYF	TGCGCCAGCAGCTTGGCGGGGAGCTCCTACGAGCAGTACTTC
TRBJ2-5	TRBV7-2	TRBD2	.	CASSPTSGGYQETQYF	TGTGCCAGCAGCCCTACTAGCGGGGGCTACCAAGAGACCCAGTACTTC
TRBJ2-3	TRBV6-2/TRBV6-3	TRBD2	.	CASSYSPQRGGWTDTQYF	TGTGCCAGCAGTTACTCCCCTCAGCGGGGGGGCTGGACAGATACGCAGTATTTT
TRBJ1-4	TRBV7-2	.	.	CASSLEVTGYHEKLFF	TGTGCCAGCAGCTTGGAAGTAACAGGGTACCATGAAAAACTGTTTTTT
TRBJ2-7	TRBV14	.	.	CASSRLASSYEQYF	TGTGCCAGCAGCCGTCTAGCGAGCTCCTACGAGCAGTACTTC
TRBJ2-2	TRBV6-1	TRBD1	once	CASSEDGQVGGELFF	TGTGCCAGCAGTGAAGACGGACAGGTCGGCGGGGAGCTGTTTTTT
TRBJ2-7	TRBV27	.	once	CASSPGIGGYEQYF	TGTGCCAGCAGTCCCGGGATTGGGGGGTACGAGCAGTACTTC
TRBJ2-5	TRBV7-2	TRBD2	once	CASSLGAGKETQYF	TGTGCCAGCAGCTTAGGAGCGGGGAAAGAGACCCAGTACTTC
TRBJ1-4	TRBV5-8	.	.	CASSSGSLGSGDEKLFF	TGTGCCAGCAGCTCGGGATCACTGGGGTCCGGGGATGAAAAACTGTTTTTT
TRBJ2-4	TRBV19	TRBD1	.	CASSMTGGLDIQYF	TGTGCCAGTAGTATGACAGGGGGCCTGGACATTCAGTACTTC
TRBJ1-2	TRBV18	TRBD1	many	CASSPGTDPNYGYTF	TGTGCCAGCTCACCTGGGACAGACCCTAACTATGGCTACACCTTC
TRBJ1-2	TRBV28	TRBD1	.	CASRETGGDYGYTF	TGTGCCAGCAGGGAAACAGGGGGCGACTATGGCTACACCTTC
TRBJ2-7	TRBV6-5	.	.	CASSPRGYEQYF	TGTGCCAGCAGTCCCCGGGGGTACGAGCAGTACTTC
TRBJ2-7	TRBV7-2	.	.	CASSPWTDLYEQYF	TGTGCCAGCAGCCCCTGGACAGATCTCTACGAGCAGTACTTC